This T cell receptor (beta chain) originates from a study of OX40 agonist ivuxolimab in advanced cancers. Turning to the study itself: Ivuxolimab, an agonist antibody against OX40 (CD134), was given to patients. Previous treatment with anti-PD-1, anti-PD-L1 or anti-CTLA-4 therapy was allowed; 40% had received some. A partial response was reached by three patients: one with hepatocellular carcinoma and two with cutaneous melanoma.

V was shortened by 4 bases and J by 3 bases, with 4 bases between the two germline ends. Germline assignment: CDR1 SNHLY and CDR2 FYNNEI. The CDR3 extends over 12 amino acids. As concerns this clone: No antigen is known for it.

TCRdb's copy holds only in-frame clones and misses some; the assay was immunoSEQ multiplex PCR. The sample has 65,000 to 75,000 clones, around 89% seen once. Broader study findings: Expanded clones were, on average, more numerous among CD8+ T cells than CD4+.

This TCR was recovered from an adult with an advanced solid tumor such as melanoma, head and neck, liver or kidney cancer. The material sequenced was CD4+ or CD8+ T cells sorted from blood, taken in a trial of the OX40 agonist ivuxolimab. V is TRBV2 and J is TRBJ1-5, with unresolved D. The CDR3 reads CASSGPNQPQHF. The CDR3 DNA follows: TGTGCCAGCAGTGGTCCCAATCAGCCCCAGCATTTT.